This T cell receptor beta chain was identified during a study of T cell changes during pregnancy in multiple sclerosis (dated by TCRdb to the late 2010s). General notes on the study: The study looked at changes in the T cell repertoire across pregnancy in women with multiple sclerosis.

CDR1 and CDR2, per the germline V gene, are ENHRY and SYGVKD. The CDR3 runs 16 residues from the cysteine to the phenylalanine. Solely the CDR3 DNA is kept, with 48 bases framed from the first base. For this chain, trimming is 2 bases at the V end and 4 bases at the J end, and the number of junction bases without a gene match is 7. Concerning this clone itself: Its cognate antigen has yet to be identified. The sample holds no much larger clone one base away, and base qualities are not on file.

Library preparation employed the immunoSEQ multiplex PCR assay. The immuneACCESS repertoire file appears here via TCRdb, limited to in-frame rearrangements. These files lack a portion of the clones; in checked studies, under half of the deficit traces to unresolved V genes, and the cause of the others is not known. The sample table records about 60,000 clones; about 92% of these occur just once. The ten largest clones represent 0.85% to 1% of the sample. The origin of this receptor is a female donor with multiple sclerosis, enrolled in a pregnancy study. The chain was built from TRBV10-3 and TRBJ1-4; TRBD1 aligns with 7 central bases. The sample consisted of peripheral blood, taken in the first trimester of pregnancy. The sequence in DNA is TGTGCCATCAGTGAGCCGGGACAGAGGGGTAATGAAAAACTGTTTTTT. This gives the protein CAISEPGQRGNEKLFF.